This T cell receptor (beta chain) was found in a study of early T cells in non-severe SARS-CoV-2 infection. Study-wide context: Chains from this unsorted whole-blood bulk RNA could not be paired.

Unique molecular identifiers were added to individual cDNA molecules. One entry per CDR3 protein results from TCRdb running MiXCR on the 5' RACE reads. The sample contains about 39,000 distinct CDR3 sequences, around 4.5% of which appear only once. General study results and limits: Clonotype matching in VDJdb favored anti-spike CD8 responses and did not capture private and CD4 specificities.

Looked up from germline, CDR1 is SGHTA and CDR2 is FQGNSA. CDR3 length: 15 amino acids. The V and J ends lost 4 bases and 3 bases, in that order; junction bases with no gene match: 5. This clonotype was seen ten or more times. Its specificity is not known. The sequencing sample was made of whole blood. This clonotype was obtained from an adult who was a healthcare worker with PCR-confirmed SARS-CoV-2 infection or an uninfected control (not recorded which). The V call is TRBV7-2, the J call TRBJ2-2; 7 nucleotides align to TRBD1. The CDR3 here is CASSSRGRDTGELFF. DNA for the CDR3: TGTGCCAGCAGCTCTAGGGGGCGGGACACCGGGGAGCTGTTTTTT.